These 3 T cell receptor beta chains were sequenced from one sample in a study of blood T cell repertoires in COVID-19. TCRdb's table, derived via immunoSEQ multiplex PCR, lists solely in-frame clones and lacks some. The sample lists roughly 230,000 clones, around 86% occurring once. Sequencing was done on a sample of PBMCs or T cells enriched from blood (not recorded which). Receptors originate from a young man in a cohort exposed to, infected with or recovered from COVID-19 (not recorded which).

CDR3 nucleotides: TGTGCCAGCAGCACAAAGAGCTATGGCTACACCTTC. This sequence encodes CASSTKSYGYTF. The chain has TRBV21-1 and TRBJ1-2. TRBV21-1 is given as a pseudogene. CDR3 length equals 12 residues.

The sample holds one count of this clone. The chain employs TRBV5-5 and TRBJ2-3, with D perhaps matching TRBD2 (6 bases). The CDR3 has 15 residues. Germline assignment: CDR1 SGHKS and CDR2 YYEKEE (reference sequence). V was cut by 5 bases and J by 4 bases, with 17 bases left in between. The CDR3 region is CASRTGRSSADTQYF. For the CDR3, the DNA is TGTGCCAGCAGGACGGGGAGGTCTAGCGCAGATACGCAGTATTTT. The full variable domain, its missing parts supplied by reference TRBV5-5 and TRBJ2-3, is DAGVTQSPTHLIKTRGQQVTLRCSPISGHKSVSWYQQVLGQGPQFIFQYYEKEERGRGNFPDRFSARQFPNYSSELNVNALLLGDSALYLCASRTGRSSADTQYFGPGTRLTVL.

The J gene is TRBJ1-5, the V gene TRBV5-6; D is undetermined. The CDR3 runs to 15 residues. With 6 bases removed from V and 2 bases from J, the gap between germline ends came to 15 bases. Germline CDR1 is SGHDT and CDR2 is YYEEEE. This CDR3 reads CASTSLGEGNQPQHF. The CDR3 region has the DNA TGTGCCAGCACCTCCCTAGGAGAGGGCAATCAGCCCCAGCATTTT.